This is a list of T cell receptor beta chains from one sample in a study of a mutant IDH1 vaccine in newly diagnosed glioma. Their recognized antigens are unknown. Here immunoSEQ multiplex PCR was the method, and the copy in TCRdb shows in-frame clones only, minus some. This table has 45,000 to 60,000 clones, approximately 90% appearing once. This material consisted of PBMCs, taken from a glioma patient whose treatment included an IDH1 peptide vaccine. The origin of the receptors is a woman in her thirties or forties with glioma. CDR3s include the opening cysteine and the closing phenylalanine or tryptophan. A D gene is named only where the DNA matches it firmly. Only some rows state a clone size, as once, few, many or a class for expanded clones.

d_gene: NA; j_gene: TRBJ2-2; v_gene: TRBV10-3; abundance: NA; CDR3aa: CAISGGAGELFF; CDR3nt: TGTGCCATCAGTGGGGGGGCCGGGGAGCTGTTTTTT
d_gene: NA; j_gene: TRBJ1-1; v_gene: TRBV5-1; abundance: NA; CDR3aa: CASSPEAVNTEAFF; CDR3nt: TGCGCCAGCAGCCCGGAAGCCGTGAACACTGAAGCTTTCTTT
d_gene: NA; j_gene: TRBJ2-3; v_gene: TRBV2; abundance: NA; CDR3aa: CASMTLRDTQYF; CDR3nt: TGTGCCAGCATGACCCTCAGGGATACGCAGTATTTT
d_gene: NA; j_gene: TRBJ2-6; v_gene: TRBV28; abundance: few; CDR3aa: CASRGNSGANVLTF; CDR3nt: TGTGCCAGCCGAGGGAACTCTGGGGCCAACGTCCTGACTTTC
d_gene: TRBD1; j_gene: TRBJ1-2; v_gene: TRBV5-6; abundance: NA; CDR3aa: CASSYASGQGDIYGYTF; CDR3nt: TGTGCCAGCAGCTACGCATCGGGACAGGGGGACATCTATGGCTACACCTTC
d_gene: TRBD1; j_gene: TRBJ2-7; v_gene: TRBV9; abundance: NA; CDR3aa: CASSLGQGGYEQYF; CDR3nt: TGTGCCAGCAGCCTGGGACAGGGGGGCTACGAGCAGTACTTC
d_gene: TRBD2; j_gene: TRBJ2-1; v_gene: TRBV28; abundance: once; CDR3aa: CAGGGSSYNEQFF; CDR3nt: TGTGCCGGAGGCGGGAGCTCCTACAATGAGCAGTTCTTC
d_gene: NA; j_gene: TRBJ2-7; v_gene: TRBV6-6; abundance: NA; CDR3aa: CASSYPLGPQGF; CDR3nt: TGTGCCAGCAGTTACCCTTTGGGGCCCCAGGGCTTC
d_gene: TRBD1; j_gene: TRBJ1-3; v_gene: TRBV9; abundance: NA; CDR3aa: CASSGTGTGVSGNTIYF; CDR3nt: TGTGCCAGCAGCGGAACCGGGACAGGGGTCTCTGGAAACACCATATATTTT
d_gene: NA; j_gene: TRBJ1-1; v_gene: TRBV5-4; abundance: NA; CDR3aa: CASSLDGVWDTEAFF; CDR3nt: TGTGCCAGCAGCTTGGATGGGGTATGGGACACTGAAGCTTTCTTT
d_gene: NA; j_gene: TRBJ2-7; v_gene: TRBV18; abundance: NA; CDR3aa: CASSPDSLSYEQYF; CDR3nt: TGTGCCAGCTCACCGGACAGCCTTTCCTACGAGCAGTACTTC
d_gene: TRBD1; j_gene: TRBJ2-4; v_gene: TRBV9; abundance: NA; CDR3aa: CASSVGTGGSTKSHIQYF; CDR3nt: TGTGCCAGCAGCGTAGGGACAGGGGGATCAACCAAAAGTCACATTCAGTACTTC
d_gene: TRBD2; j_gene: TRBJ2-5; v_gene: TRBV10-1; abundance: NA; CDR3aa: CASSEGLAGKQETQYF; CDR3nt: TGCGCCAGCAGTGAGGGACTAGCGGGGAAACAAGAGACCCAGTACTTC
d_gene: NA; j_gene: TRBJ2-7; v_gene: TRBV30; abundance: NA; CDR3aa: CACDLTGASYEQYF; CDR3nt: TGTGCCTGCGATCTCACGGGAGCCTCCTACGAGCAGTACTTC
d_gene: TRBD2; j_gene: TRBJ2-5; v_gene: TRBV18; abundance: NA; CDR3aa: CASFARLTSGDQETQYF; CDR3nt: TGTGCCAGCTTTGCCCGGCTGACTAGCGGGGACCAAGAGACCCAGTACTTC
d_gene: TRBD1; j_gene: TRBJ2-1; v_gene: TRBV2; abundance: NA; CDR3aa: CASRWQGAHNEQFF; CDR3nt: TGTGCCAGCAGGTGGCAGGGGGCCCACAATGAGCAGTTCTTC
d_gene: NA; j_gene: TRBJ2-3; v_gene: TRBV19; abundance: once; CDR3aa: CASSPRRARGLDTQYF; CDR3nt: TGTGCCAGTAGTCCAAGGAGGGCCCGGGGATTAGATACGCAGTATTTT
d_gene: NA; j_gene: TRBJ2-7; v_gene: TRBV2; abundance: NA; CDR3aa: CASSEVYEQYF; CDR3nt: TGTGCCAGCAGTGAAGTCTACGAGCAGTACTTC
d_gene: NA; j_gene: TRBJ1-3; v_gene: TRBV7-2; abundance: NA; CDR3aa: CASSQTGAGSGNTIYF; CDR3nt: TGTGCCAGCAGCCAGACAGGAGCAGGGTCTGGAAACACCATATATTTT
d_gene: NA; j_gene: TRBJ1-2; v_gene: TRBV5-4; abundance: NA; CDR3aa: CASSLASGAENYGYTF; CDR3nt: TGTGCCAGCAGCTTGGCCTCGGGGGCCGAGAATTATGGCTACACCTTC
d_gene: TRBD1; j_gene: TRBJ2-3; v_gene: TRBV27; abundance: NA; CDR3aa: CASSGVADRAPTDTQYF; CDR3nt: TGTGCCAGCAGTGGCGTAGCGGACAGGGCCCCCACAGATACGCAGTATTTT
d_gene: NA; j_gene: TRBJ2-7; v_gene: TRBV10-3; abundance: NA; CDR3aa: CAISVGGPTYEQYF; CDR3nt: TGTGCCATCAGTGTTGGGGGACCGACCTACGAGCAGTACTTC
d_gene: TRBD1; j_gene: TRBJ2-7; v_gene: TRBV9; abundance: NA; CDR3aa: CASSVGGQGLGDYEQYF; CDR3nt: TGTGCCAGCAGCGTAGGGGGACAGGGTTTGGGTGACTACGAGCAGTACTTC
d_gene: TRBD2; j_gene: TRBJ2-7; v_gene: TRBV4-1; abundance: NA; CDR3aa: CASSPRNSGSYEQYF; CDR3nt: TGCGCCAGCAGCCCACGAAATAGCGGGAGCTACGAGCAGTACTTC
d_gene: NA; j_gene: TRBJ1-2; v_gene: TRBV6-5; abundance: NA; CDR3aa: CAIRDPSKSGYTF; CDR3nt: TGTGCCATTCGGGACCCCTCAAAGTCTGGCTACACCTTC
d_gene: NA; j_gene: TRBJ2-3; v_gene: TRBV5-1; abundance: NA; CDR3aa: CASSGRGGRTDTQYF; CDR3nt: TGCGCCAGCAGCGGACGCGGTGGGCGCACAGATACGCAGTATTTT
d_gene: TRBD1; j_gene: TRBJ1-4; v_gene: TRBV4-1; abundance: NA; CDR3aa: CASSQEMTGGLEKLFF; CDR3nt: TGCGCCAGCAGCCAAGAGATGACAGGGGGCTTAGAAAAACTGTTTTTT